This T cell receptor beta chain was recovered during a study of blood T cell repertoires in COVID-19. Study context: Material from acute and convalescent COVID-19 was sourced from the United States, Italy and Spain. Sample material is recorded as cDNA or gDNA derived from T cells, B-cell-depleted T cells, or PBMCs.

Authors' analysis steps: Reference gene primer amplification in the assay estimated nucleated cell counts. Method: immunoSEQ multiplex PCR; TCRdb's copy keeps in-frame clones and lacks some. D and trimming come from the DNA, and the V and J calls and clone size come from that table. This sample has a few hundred thousand clones; roughly 84% occur once, and the top ten carry about 2%. Germline V lookup: CDR1 LNHDA, CDR2 SQIVND (reference sequence). J gave up 6 bases and V 6 bases, and 10 bases lay outside the gene matches. The CDR3 runs 15 residues. The sequencing input was peripheral blood. This chain links TRBV19 with TRBJ1-4, with 7 positions matching TRBD1. The source of this sequence is a man aged 40-50 years who had recovered from COVID-19. CDR3: CASRDRRLSDEKLFF. The DNA of the CDR3 is TGTGCCAGTAGGGACAGGAGACTCTCGGATGAAAAACTGTTTTTT.